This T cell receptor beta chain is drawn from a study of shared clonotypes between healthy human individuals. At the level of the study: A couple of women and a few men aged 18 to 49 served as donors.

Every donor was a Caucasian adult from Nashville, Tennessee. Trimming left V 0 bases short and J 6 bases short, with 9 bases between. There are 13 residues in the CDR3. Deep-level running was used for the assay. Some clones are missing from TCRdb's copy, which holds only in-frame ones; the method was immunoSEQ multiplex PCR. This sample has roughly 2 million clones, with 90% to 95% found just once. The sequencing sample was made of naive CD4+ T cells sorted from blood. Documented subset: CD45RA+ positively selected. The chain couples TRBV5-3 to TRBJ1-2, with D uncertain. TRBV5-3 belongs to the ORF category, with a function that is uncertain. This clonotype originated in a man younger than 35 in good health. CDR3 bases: TGTGCCAGAAGCTTGGTCGTTGGTAATGGCTACACCTTC. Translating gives CARSLVVGNGYTF.